The clone carrying this TCR beta chain was seen only a few times. The source of the sample is a study of blood T cell repertoires in COVID-19. Profiled with immunoSEQ multiplex PCR; TCRdb holds only in-frame clones, not every one. The sample shows 120,000 to 150,000 clones, about 90% of them seen only once. Germline V gene data show CDR1 as MNHEY and CDR2 as SVGEGT. The CDR3 totals 13 residues. Trimming stripped 2 bases from V and 7 bases from J, with 11 bases between. The sample taken for sequencing was peripheral blood. The V gene is TRBV6-2 or TRBV6-3, the J gene TRBJ1-2; D is unclear. The TCR sequence derives from a man in his forties or fifties who had recovered from COVID-19. CDR3 sequence reads: CASSYEGRRGYTF. CDR3 nucleotides: TGTGCCAGCAGTTACGAGGGTCGGCGTGGCTACACCTTC.